One sample yielded the 6 T cell receptor beta chains listed below, sequenced in a study of blood T cell repertoires in COVID-19. The method was immunoSEQ multiplex PCR; TCRdb's version includes in-frame clones alone and lacks a portion of them. The table has roughly 150,000 clones, around four fifths seen once. The sequenced sample consisted of peripheral blood. Receptors originate from a woman older than 75 with COVID-19, enrolled during active disease.

As regards this clone: Germline is not matched at one junction end, which may reflect a read error. CDR3 sequence: CASGDSLVANYGYTF. The DNA of the CDR3 is TGTGCCAGCGGGGACTCCCTCGTCGCTAACTATGGCTACACCTTT. This chain uses TRBV19 with TRBJ1-2; the D gene is possibly TRBD1 (5 bases). This CDR3 contains 15 residues. Germline CDR1 is LNHDA and CDR2 is SQIVND (reference sequence).

The table lists this clone with a count of one. V is TRBV5-1 and J is TRBJ1-1; D remains ambiguous. CDR1 and CDR2 from the germline V gene are SGHRS and YFSETQ. With 0 bases removed from V and 1 base from J, the gap between germline ends came to 7 bases. The CDR3 loop spans 14 amino acids. The CDR3 protein is CASSLAPENTEAFF. The CDR3 bases are TGCGCCAGCAGCTTGGCCCCAGAGAACACTGAAGCTTTCTTT.

The chain links TRBV7-6 to TRBJ1-2, with TRBD1 identical over 9 bases. J lost 6 bases, V lost 3 bases, and 2 bases had no gene match. CDR3 length: 13 amino acids. CDR1 is SGHVS and CDR2 is FNYEAQ in the germline V gene. The CDR3 region has the DNA TGTGCCAGCAGCTTGGGACAGGGCGATGGCTACACCTTC. It specifies CASSLGQGDGYTF.

This CDR3 reads CASSQVQAEGGDTQYF. CDR3 nucleotide sequence: TGTGCCAGCAGCCAAGTCCAAGCGGAGGGAGGAGATACGCAGTATTTT. J is TRBJ2-3 and V is TRBV4-2; perhaps TRBD2 as D (6 bases). V lost 1 base and J 5 bases, leaving 16 bases between the germline ends. Germline values: CDR1 LGHNA, CDR2 YNFKEQ. The CDR3 runs to 16 residues.

The V and J genes are TRBV6-1 and TRBJ2-2, with 9 bases lining up with TRBD1. The CDR3 length is 19 residues. CDR1 and CDR2 (germline): MNHNS, SASEGT. With 4 bases clipped from V and 2 bases from J, the junction kept 14 bases outside the gene matches. CDR3 sequence (DNA): TGTGCCAGCAGTGCTATTGACCTAACAGGGGGCGGAAACACCGGGGAGCTGTTTTTT. Its translation is CASSAIDLTGGGNTGELFF.

The V gene is TRBV6-1, the J gene TRBJ1-2; D call uncertain. V was cut by 2 bases and J by 4 bases, with 8 bases left in between. Germline-derived CDR1 and CDR2 are MNHNS and SASEGT. The CDR3 length is 13 residues. The CDR3 loop reads CASSEYQSYGYTF. In DNA, the CDR3 is TGTGCCAGCAGTGAATACCAGTCCTATGGCTACACCTTC.